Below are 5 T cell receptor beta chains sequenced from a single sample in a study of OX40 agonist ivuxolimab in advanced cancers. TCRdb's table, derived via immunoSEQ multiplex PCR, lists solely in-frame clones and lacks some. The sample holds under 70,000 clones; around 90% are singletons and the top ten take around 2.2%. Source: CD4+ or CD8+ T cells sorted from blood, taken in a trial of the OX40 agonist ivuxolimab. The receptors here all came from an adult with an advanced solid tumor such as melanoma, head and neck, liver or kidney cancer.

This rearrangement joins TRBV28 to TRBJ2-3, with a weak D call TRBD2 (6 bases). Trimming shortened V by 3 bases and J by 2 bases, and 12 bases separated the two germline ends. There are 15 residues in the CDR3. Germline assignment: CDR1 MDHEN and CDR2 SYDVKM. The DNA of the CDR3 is TGTGCCAGCAGTTTCTTGGCGGGGATCACAGATACGCAGTATTTT. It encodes CASSFLAGITDTQYF.

DNA for the CDR3: TGCAGCGCTGGGGGGGACAGGGGCACAGATACGCAGTATTTT. This codes for CSAGGDRGTDTQYF. This chain links TRBV29-1 with TRBJ2-3, with TRBD1 matching 9 bases. The junction had 6 bases not matched to a gene; V was cut back by 7 bases and J by 1 base. CDR1 and CDR2 (germline): SQVTM, ANQGSEA. The CDR3 totals 14 residues.

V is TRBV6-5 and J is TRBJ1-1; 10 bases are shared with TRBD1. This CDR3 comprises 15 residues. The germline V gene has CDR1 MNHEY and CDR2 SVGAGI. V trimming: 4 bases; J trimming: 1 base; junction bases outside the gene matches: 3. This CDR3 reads CASSSRTGGNTEAFF. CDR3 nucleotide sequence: TGTGCCAGCAGTTCGCGGACAGGGGGGAACACTGAAGCTTTCTTT.

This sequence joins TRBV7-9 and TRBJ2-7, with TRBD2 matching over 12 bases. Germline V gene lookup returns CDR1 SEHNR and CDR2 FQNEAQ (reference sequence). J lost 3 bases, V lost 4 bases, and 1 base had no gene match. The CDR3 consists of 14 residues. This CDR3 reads CASSSGLAGYEQYF. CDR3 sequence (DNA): TGTGCCAGCAGCTCGGGACTAGCGGGCTACGAGCAGTACTTC.

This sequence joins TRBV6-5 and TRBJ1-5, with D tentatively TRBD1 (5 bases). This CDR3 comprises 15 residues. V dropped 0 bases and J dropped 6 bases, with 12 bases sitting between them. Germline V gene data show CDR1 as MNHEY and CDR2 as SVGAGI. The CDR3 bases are TGTGCCAGCAGTTACTCCGGGGGACCCGGTCAGCCCCAGCATTTT. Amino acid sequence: CASSYSGGPGQPQHF.